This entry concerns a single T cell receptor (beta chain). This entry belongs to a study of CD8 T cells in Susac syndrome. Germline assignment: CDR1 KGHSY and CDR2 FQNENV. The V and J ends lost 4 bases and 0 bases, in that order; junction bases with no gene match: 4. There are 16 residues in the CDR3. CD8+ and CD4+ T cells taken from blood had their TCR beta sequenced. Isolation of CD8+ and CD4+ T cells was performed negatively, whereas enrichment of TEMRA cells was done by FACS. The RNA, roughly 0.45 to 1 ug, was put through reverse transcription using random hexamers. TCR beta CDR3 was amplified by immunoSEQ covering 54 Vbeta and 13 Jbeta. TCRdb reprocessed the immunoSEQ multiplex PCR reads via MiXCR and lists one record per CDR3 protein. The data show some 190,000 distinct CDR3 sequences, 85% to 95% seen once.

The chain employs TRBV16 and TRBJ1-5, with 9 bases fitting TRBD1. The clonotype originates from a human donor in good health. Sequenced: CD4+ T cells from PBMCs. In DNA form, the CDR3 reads TGTGCCAGCAGCCTTGGGACAGGGAATAGCAATCAGCCCCAGCATTTT. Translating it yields CASSLGTGNSNQPQHF.